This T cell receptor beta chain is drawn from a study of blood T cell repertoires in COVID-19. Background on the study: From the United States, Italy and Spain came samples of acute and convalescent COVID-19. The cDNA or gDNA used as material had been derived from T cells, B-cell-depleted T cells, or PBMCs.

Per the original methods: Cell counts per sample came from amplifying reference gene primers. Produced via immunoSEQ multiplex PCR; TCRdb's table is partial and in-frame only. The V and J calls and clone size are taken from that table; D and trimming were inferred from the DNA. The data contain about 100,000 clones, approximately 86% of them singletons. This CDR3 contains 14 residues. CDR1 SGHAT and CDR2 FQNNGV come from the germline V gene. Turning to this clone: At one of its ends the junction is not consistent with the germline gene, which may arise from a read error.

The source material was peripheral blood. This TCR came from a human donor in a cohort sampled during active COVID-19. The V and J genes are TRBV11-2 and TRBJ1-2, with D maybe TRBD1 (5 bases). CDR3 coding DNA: TGTGCCAGCACCTTAAGGGGCAGGGCCAGCGGCTACACCTTC. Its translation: CASTLRGRASGYTF.